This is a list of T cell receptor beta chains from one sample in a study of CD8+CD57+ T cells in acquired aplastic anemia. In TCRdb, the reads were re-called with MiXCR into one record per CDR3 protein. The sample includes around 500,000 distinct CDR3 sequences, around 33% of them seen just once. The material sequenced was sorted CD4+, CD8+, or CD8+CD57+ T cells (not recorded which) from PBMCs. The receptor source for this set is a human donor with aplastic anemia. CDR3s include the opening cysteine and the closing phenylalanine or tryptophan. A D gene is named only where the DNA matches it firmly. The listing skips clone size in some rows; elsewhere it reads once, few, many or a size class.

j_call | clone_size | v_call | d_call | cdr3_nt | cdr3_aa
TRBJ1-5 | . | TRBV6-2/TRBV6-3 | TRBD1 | TGTGCCAGCAGACACGGACAGGGTAATAGCAATCAGCCCCAGCATTTT | CASRHGQGNSNQPQHF
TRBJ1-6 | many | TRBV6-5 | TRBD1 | TGTGCCAGCAGTTCCAGGAGGGACAGGGGAAATTCACCCCTCCACTTT | CASSSRRDRGNSPLHF
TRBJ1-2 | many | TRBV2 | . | TGTGCCAGCGATCAGGGAACCCCTAGGCTAGGCTATGGCTACACCTTC | CASDQGTPRLGYGYTF
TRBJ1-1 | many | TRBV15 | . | TGTGCCACCAGCAGAGATCAAGGGATGTGTTTCTTT | CATSRDQGMCFF
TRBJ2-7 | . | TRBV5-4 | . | TGTGCCAGCAGCTCAGGACCAGCGGGCTACGAGCAGTACTTC | CASSSGPAGYEQYF
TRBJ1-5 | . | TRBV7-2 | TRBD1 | TGTGCCAGCAGCTTCGGACAGGGCAATCAGCCCCAGCATTTT | CASSFGQGNQPQHF
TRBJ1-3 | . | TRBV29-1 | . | TGCAGCGTTCCAGACAGCACCTCTGGAAACACCATATATTTT | CSVPDSTSGNTIYF
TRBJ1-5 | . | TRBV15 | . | TGTGCCACCCAACCGGCAGGGATGTCGGTCAATCAGCCCCAGCATTTT | CATQPAGMSVNQPQHF
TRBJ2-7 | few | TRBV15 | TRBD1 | TGTGCCACCAGCAGCGCAGGGGGTACTGACGAGCAGTACTTC | CATSSAGGTDEQYF
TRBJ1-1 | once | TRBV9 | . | TGTGCCAGCAGCGTAGGGATAGCGAACACTGAAGCTTTCTTT | CASSVGIANTEAFF
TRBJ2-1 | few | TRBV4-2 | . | TGTGCCAGCAGCCAAGATGCCTTGGGAGATGAGCAGTTCTTC | CASSQDALGDEQFF
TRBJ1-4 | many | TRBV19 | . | TGTGCCAGTAGTATGGGCGCAACTAATGAAAAACTGTTTTTT | CASSMGATNEKLFF
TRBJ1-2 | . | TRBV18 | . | TGTGCCAGCTCAATGGAACAGGCGAACTATGGCTACACCTTC | CASSMEQANYGYTF
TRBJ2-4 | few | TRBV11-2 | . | TGTGCCAGCAGCTTACGTCGATCGAGGGACATTCAGTACTTC | CASSLRRSRDIQYF
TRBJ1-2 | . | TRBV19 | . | TGTGCCAGTAGTATGCAGCCTCCCTATGGCTACACCTTC | CASSMQPPYGYTF
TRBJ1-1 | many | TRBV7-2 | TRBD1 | TGTGCCAGCAAGGGACAGGGTCGTACTGAAGCTTTCTTT | CASKGQGRTEAFF
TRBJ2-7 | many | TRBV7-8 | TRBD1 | TGTGCCAGCAGACAAAGTACAGGGGATGAGCAGTACTTC | CASRQSTGDEQYF
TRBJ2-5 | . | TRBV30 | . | TGTGCCTGGAGTGTACGTATCTCGGAGACCCAGTACTTC | CAWSVRISETQYF